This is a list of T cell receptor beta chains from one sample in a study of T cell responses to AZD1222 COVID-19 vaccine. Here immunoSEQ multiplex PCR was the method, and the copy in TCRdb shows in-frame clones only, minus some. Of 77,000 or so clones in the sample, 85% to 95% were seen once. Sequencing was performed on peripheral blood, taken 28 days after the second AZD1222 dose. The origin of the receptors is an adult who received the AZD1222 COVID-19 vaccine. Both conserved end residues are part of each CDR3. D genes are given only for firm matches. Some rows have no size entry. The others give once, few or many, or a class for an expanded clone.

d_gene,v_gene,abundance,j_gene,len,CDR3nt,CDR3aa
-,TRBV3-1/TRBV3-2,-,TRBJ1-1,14,TGTGCCAGCAGCCAAGGAAGTAGGGGGGGTGAAGCTTTCTTT,CASSQGSRGGEAFF
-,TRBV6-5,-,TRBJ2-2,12,TGTGCCAGCAGTTACTACACCGGGGAGCTGTTTTTT,CASSYYTGELFF
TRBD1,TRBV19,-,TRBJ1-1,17,TGTGCCAGTACCGACCCGGGACAGGGGATCATGAACACTGAAGCTTTCTTT,CASTDPGQGIMNTEAFF
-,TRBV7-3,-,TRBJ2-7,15,TGTGCCAGCAGCCCTAATGGGGGCAGCGTACACGAGCAGTACTTC,CASSPNGGSVHEQYF
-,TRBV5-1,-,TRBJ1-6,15,TGCGCCAGCAGCACGGACGGCGGCCTGGGGTCACCCCTCCACTTT,CASSTDGGLGSPLHF
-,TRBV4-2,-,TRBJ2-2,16,TGTGCCAGCAGCCCACTGGCCCTAGCGAACACCGGGGAGCTGTTTTTT,CASSPLALANTGELFF
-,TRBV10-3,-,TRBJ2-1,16,TGTGCCATCAGTGAGTCAGACGTACGGACCGCGGATGAGCAGTTCTTC,CAISESDVRTADEQFF
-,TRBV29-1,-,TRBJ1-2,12,TGCAGCGTTGAGTCACCTAACTATGGCTACACCTTC,CSVESPNYGYTF
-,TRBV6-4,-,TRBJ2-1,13,TGTGCCAGCAGTGAGAGGGAAAACAATGAGCAGTTCTTC,CASSERENNEQFF
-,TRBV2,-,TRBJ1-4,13,TGTGCCAGCAGCCAGGATTCTAATGAAAAACTGTTTTTT,CASSQDSNEKLFF
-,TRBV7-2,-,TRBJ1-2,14,TGTGCCAGCAGCTTAGGTCAGGGAGTCTATGGCTACACCTTC,CASSLGQGVYGYTF
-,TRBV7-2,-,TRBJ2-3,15,TGTGCCAGCAGCTTCAGTTTAGCTAGCACAGATACGCAGTATTTT,CASSFSLASTDTQYF
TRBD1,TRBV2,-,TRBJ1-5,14,TGTGCCAGCAGAGGGGACAGGGGGAATCAGCCCCAGCATTTT,CASRGDRGNQPQHF
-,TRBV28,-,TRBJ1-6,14,TGTGCCAGCAGTTTACGGGACCGCAATTCACCCCTCCACTTT,CASSLRDRNSPLHF
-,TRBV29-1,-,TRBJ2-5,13,TGCAGCCTGACTTGGGGGTATGGAGAGACCCAGTACTTC,CSLTWGYGETQYF
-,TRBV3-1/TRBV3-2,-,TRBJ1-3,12,TGTGCCAGCAGCCAGATCGGAAACACCATATATTTT,CASSQIGNTIYF
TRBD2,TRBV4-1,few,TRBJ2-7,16,TGCGCCAGCAGCCAAGGGACTAGCGGGAGAATCTACGAGCAGTACTTC,CASSQGTSGRIYEQYF
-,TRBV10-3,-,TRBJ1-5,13,TGTGCCTCTCATGGGTCAGGCAATCAGCCCCAGCATTTT,CASHGSGNQPQHF
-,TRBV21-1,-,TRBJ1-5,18,TGTGCCAGCAGCAAAGGCTCCTTAGGTGGTCAAACGTATCAGCCCCAGCATTTT,CASSKGSLGGQTYQPQHF
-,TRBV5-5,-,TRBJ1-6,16,TGTGCCAGCAGCCACAGGGATCGTTCGTATAATTCACCCCTCCACTTT,CASSHRDRSYNSPLHF
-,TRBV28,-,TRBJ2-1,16,TGTGCCAGCAGAAATCGACAGATCGGCTCCTACAATGAGCAGTTCTTC,CASRNRQIGSYNEQFF
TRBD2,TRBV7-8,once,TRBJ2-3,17,TGTGCCAGCAGCCAACCCCCAGTAGCGGGCGGTATAGATACGCAGTATTTT,CASSQPPVAGGIDTQYF
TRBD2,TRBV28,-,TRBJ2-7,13,TGTGCCAGCTTTTCGGGACTAGCGAACGAGCAGTACTTC,CASFSGLANEQYF
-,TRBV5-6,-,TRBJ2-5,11,TGTGCCAGCAGCTTTCAAGAGACCCAGTACTTC,CASSFQETQYF
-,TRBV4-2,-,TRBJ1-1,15,TGTGCCAGCAGCCAAGTAGGCCGCCTGAACACTGAAGCTTTCTTT,CASSQVGRLNTEAFF
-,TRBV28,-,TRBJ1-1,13,TGTGCCAGCAGTCCCGCCGGGAGAACTGAAGCTTTCTTT,CASSPAGRTEAFF
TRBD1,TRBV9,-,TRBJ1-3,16,TGTGCCAGCAGCCCCCGACAGGGAGGGGTGGAAAACACCATATATTTT,CASSPRQGGVENTIYF
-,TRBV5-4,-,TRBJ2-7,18,TGTGCCAGCAGCGGAACAGGGCTGGGGCCCAACGGGGTCGGCGAGCAGTACTTC,CASSGTGLGPNGVGEQYF
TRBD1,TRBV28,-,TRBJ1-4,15,TGTGCCAGCAGCCCAACGGACAGGGACAATGAAAAACTGTTTTTT,CASSPTDRDNEKLFF
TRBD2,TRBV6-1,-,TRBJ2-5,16,TGTGCCAGCAGTGATAGGACTAGCGGGAGGGCTGAGACCCAGTACTTC,CASSDRTSGRAETQYF
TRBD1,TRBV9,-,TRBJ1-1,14,TGTGCCAGCAGCGTCAGGGGGGGCTGGACTGAAGCTTTCTTT,CASSVRGGWTEAFF
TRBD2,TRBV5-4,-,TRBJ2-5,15,TGTGCCAGCAGCTTCTTCCTAGCGGGGCAAGAGACCCAGTACTTC,CASSFFLAGQETQYF
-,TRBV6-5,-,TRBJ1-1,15,TGTGCCAGCACCCCCGAAAGCCAGGCGAACACTGAAGCTTTCTTT,CASTPESQANTEAFF
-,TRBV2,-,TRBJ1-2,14,TGTGCCAGCAGACTATCGACAGCCAACTATGGCTACACCTTC,CASRLSTANYGYTF
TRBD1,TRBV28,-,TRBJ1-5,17,TGTGCCAGCACCCCGTCCGGGACAGGTTTTAGCAATCAGCCCCAGCATTTT,CASTPSGTGFSNQPQHF